The rows below give T cell receptor beta chains drawn from one sample of a study of T cells in tuberculosis. Profiling relied on immunoSEQ multiplex PCR, and the TCRdb table lists in-frame clones only, not all of them. Altogether about 34,000 clones are present, approximately 93% being singletons, with the ten largest covering 10% to 12%. This specimen consisted of PBMCs, obtained at tuberculosis diagnosis. The receptor set was obtained from an adult with tuberculosis. Both conserved end residues are part of each CDR3. The order of the fields is J gene, D gene, clone size, CDR3 length, V gene, CDR3 DNA, CDR3 protein. D genes are given only for firm matches. Clone sizes are given selectively: once, few, many, or a class where the clone is expanded.

J: TRBJ2-2
D: NA
size: NA
length: 14
V: TRBV9
DNA: TGTGCCAGCAGCGTAGGCGGGATGGGCGGGGAGCTGTTTTTT
CDR3: CASSVGGMGGELFF

J: TRBJ2-2
D: TRBD2
size: NA
length: 18
V: TRBV6-1
DNA: TGTGCCAGCAGTGGAAGGACTAGCGGGGGGAGGGCCCCCGGGGAGCTGTTTTTT
CDR3: CASSGRTSGGRAPGELFF

J: TRBJ2-7
D: NA
size: NA
length: 13
V: TRBV2
DNA: TGTGCCAGCAGTGGTGTAGGGGATTACGAGCAGTACTTC
CDR3: CASSGVGDYEQYF

J: TRBJ2-7
D: NA
size: NA
length: 14
V: TRBV27
DNA: TGTGCCAGCAGCGGACAGAGGCGCTCCTACGAGCAGTACTTC
CDR3: CASSGQRRSYEQYF

J: TRBJ1-1
D: NA
size: NA
length: 14
V: TRBV5-1
DNA: TGCGCCAGCAGCCCGGGACACGAGAACACTGAAGCTTTCTTT
CDR3: CASSPGHENTEAFF

J: TRBJ1-5
D: NA
size: NA
length: 17
V: TRBV4-1
DNA: TGCGCCAGCAGCCACGAGGGGGGGAGCGTTAGCAATCAGCCCCAGCATTTT
CDR3: CASSHEGGSVSNQPQHF

J: TRBJ2-4
D: TRBD1
size: NA
length: 19
V: TRBV7-2
DNA: TGTGCCAGCAGCCGCGGGACAGGTTTGGGCAGCCAAGCCAAAAACATTCAGTACTTC
CDR3: CASSRGTGLGSQAKNIQYF

J: TRBJ1-2
D: TRBD1
size: NA
length: 11
V: TRBV5-1
DNA: TGCGCCAGCAGCTCAGGGGGCGGCTACACCTTC
CDR3: CASSSGGGYTF

J: TRBJ2-1
D: NA
size: NA
length: 16
V: TRBV5-4
DNA: TGTGCCAGCAGCTTGGGGCTAGATACCTCCTACAATGAGCAGTTCTTC
CDR3: CASSLGLDTSYNEQFF

J: TRBJ1-1
D: TRBD1
size: NA
length: 15
V: TRBV28
DNA: TGTGCCAGCAGTAAACACAGGGGCTTGAACACTGAAGCTTTCTTT
CDR3: CASSKHRGLNTEAFF

J: TRBJ2-5
D: NA
size: NA
length: 14
V: TRBV6-1
DNA: TGTGCCAGCAGTGAGGGGGGGCCTCGGAAGACCCAGTACTTC
CDR3: CASSEGGPRKTQYF

J: TRBJ2-3
D: NA
size: NA
length: 14
V: TRBV14
DNA: TGTGCCAGCAGCCACCTTTATCCCCCAGATACGCAGTATTTT
CDR3: CASSHLYPPDTQYF

J: TRBJ1-5
D: NA
size: NA
length: 15
V: TRBV15
DNA: TGTGCCACCAGCAGCGAGGGCCAGCGCAATCAGCCCCAGCATTTT
CDR3: CATSSEGQRNQPQHF

J: TRBJ1-3
D: TRBD1
size: NA
length: 14
V: TRBV27
DNA: TGTGCCAGCAGAAATACAGGGGCTGGAAACACCATATATTTT
CDR3: CASRNTGAGNTIYF

J: TRBJ2-3
D: NA
size: NA
length: 16
V: TRBV15
DNA: TGTGCCACCAGCAGAGATGTGACACCTCCGGCAGATACGCAGTATTTT
CDR3: CATSRDVTPPADTQYF

J: TRBJ2-2
D: NA
size: NA
length: 15
V: TRBV29-1
DNA: TGCAGCGTTGTGGTTGGGACACCTGACACCGGGGAGCTGTTTTTT
CDR3: CSVVVGTPDTGELFF

J: TRBJ2-1
D: TRBD2
size: NA
length: 14
V: TRBV2
DNA: TGTGCCAGCAGTGAGGAGGCTAGCGGCAATGAGCAGTTCTTC
CDR3: CASSEEASGNEQFF

J: TRBJ2-7
D: NA
size: NA
length: 14
V: TRBV5-1
DNA: TGCGCCAGCAGCTTGGGACAGAGAGAATACGAGCAGTACTTC
CDR3: CASSLGQREYEQYF

J: TRBJ2-1
D: NA
size: NA
length: 14
V: TRBV10-2
DNA: TGCGCCAGCAGCGACTACCTCTCCTACAATGAGCAGTTCTTC
CDR3: CASSDYLSYNEQFF

J: TRBJ1-1
D: NA
size: NA
length: 11
V: TRBV30
DNA: TGTGCCTGGAGTGATCTAGTGGGAGCTTTCTTT
CDR3: CAWSDLVGAFF

J: TRBJ1-1
D: TRBD1
size: NA
length: 15
V: TRBV5-1
DNA: TGCGCCAGCACCTTAAGGACAGGGGGCGGCACTGAAGCTTTCTTT
CDR3: CASTLRTGGGTEAFF

J: TRBJ1-3
D: TRBD1
size: NA
length: 14
V: TRBV9
DNA: TGTGCCAGCAGTCCTACAGGGGCTGGAAACACCATATATTTT
CDR3: CASSPTGAGNTIYF

J: TRBJ2-7
D: NA
size: NA
length: 15
V: TRBV4-1
DNA: TGCGCCAGCAGCCAAGACCCCGGGGGAGGGGGAGAGCAGTACTTC
CDR3: CASSQDPGGGGEQYF

J: TRBJ2-7
D: NA
size: NA
length: 13
V: TRBV7-9
DNA: TGTGCCAGCAGCCGGAGCCCCTCCTACGAGCAGTACTTC
CDR3: CASSRSPSYEQYF

J: TRBJ2-5
D: TRBD2
size: NA
length: 13
V: TRBV2
DNA: TGTGCCAGCAGTGAGACTAGCGGTGAGACCCAGTACTTC
CDR3: CASSETSGETQYF

J: TRBJ2-5
D: TRBD1
size: NA
length: 13
V: TRBV9
DNA: TGTGCCAGCAGCGTCGGGACAGAAGAGACCCAGTACTTC
CDR3: CASSVGTEETQYF

J: TRBJ2-7
D: TRBD1
size: NA
length: 14
V: TRBV5-1
DNA: TGCGCCAGCAGCTTGGGACAGGGCCCCTACGAGCAGTACTTC
CDR3: CASSLGQGPYEQYF

J: TRBJ1-1
D: TRBD1
size: NA
length: 17
V: TRBV18
DNA: TGTGCCAGCTCATCGGAGGGGGCTGGGGCCGTCGGCACTGAAGCTTTCTTT
CDR3: CASSSEGAGAVGTEAFF

J: TRBJ1-1
D: NA
size: NA
length: 14
V: TRBV6-6
DNA: TGTGCCAGCAGTTACCGGGGAGTGAACACTGAAGCTTTCTTT
CDR3: CASSYRGVNTEAFF

J: TRBJ1-2
D: TRBD1
size: NA
length: 15
V: TRBV7-6
DNA: TGTGCCAGCAGCTTAGCAACGACAGGGATCAATGGCTACACCTTC
CDR3: CASSLATTGINGYTF

J: TRBJ1-1
D: TRBD1
size: NA
length: 16
V: TRBV4-1
DNA: TGCGCCAGCAGCCATCTGTTAGGACAGGTGAACACTGAAGCTTTCTTT
CDR3: CASSHLLGQVNTEAFF

J: TRBJ2-7
D: NA
size: NA
length: 15
V: TRBV5-6
DNA: TGTGCCAGCAGCTTGGGGGCGGGTCAGTACTACGAGCAGTACTTC
CDR3: CASSLGAGQYYEQYF

J: TRBJ1-2
D: NA
size: NA
length: 16
V: TRBV4-1
DNA: TGCGCCAGCAGCCCCAGCCCTCAGACAGGAACCTATGGCTACACCTTC
CDR3: CASSPSPQTGTYGYTF

J: TRBJ2-7
D: TRBD1
size: NA
length: 15
V: TRBV5-1
DNA: TGCGCCAGCAGCCGGCAGGGGACAGAAGCCTCCGAGCAGTACTTC
CDR3: CASSRQGTEASEQYF

J: TRBJ2-3
D: TRBD2
size: NA
length: 15
V: TRBV5-1
DNA: TGCGCCAGCAGCTTCAGCGGGGGGACCCCGGATACGCAGTATTTT
CDR3: CASSFSGGTPDTQYF

J: TRBJ1-2
D: NA
size: NA
length: 14
V: TRBV28
DNA: TGTGCCAGCACTTTCTCCTCAGGGCACTGGGGCTACACCTTC
CDR3: CASTFSSGHWGYTF

J: TRBJ2-2
D: TRBD1
size: NA
length: 14
V: TRBV9
DNA: TGTGCCAGTGCCGGGACAGGGGGCTCCGGGGAGCTGTTTTTT
CDR3: CASAGTGGSGELFF

J: TRBJ2-7
D: NA
size: NA
length: 13
V: TRBV5-4
DNA: TGTGCCAGCAGCCAGGCAAATTTCTACGAGCAGTACTTC
CDR3: CASSQANFYEQYF

J: TRBJ1-5
D: TRBD1
size: NA
length: 14
V: TRBV7-2
DNA: TGTGCCAGCAGCCTCCGACAGGGGAGTCAGCCCCAGCATTTT
CDR3: CASSLRQGSQPQHF

J: TRBJ2-7
D: NA
size: NA
length: 14
V: TRBV11-2
DNA: TGTGCCAGCAGCTTGGGCGGGGAGACGCGGGAGCAGTACTTC
CDR3: CASSLGGETREQYF

J: TRBJ2-5
D: TRBD2
size: NA
length: 15
V: TRBV7-2
DNA: TGTGCCAGCAGCGTATATAGCGGGAGGGAAGAGACCCAGTACTTC
CDR3: CASSVYSGREETQYF

J: TRBJ2-1
D: NA
size: NA
length: 11
V: TRBV20-1
DNA: TGCAGTGCACAAAAACACAATGAGCAGTTCTTC
CDR3: CSAQKHNEQFF

J: TRBJ2-7
D: NA
size: NA
length: 14
V: TRBV5-1
DNA: TGCGCCAGCAGCTTGCCCGGGAGCTCCTACGAGCAGTACTTC
CDR3: CASSLPGSSYEQYF

J: TRBJ2-2
D: NA
size: NA
length: 14
V: TRBV5-1
DNA: TGCGCCAGCAGCTGGGCTACGAACACCGGGGAGCTGTTTTTT
CDR3: CASSWATNTGELFF

J: TRBJ2-2
D: NA
size: NA
length: 14
V: TRBV9
DNA: TGTGCCAGCAGCGGCGGGACCCGCACCGGGGAGCTGTTTTTT
CDR3: CASSGGTRTGELFF

J: TRBJ2-7
D: TRBD1
size: NA
length: 13
V: TRBV6-6
DNA: TGTGCCAGCAGTTACGGACAGGGTGGAGAGCAGTACTTC
CDR3: CASSYGQGGEQYF

J: TRBJ1-2
D: TRBD1
size: NA
length: 16
V: TRBV18
DNA: TGTGCCAGCTCACCACCGGGGACAGGGGGCAGCTATGGCTACACCTTC
CDR3: CASSPPGTGGSYGYTF

J: TRBJ2-3
D: TRBD1
size: NA
length: 15
V: TRBV7-2
DNA: TGTGCCAGCAGCTTTATGGGCAGGGGGCCAGATACGCAGTATTTT
CDR3: CASSFMGRGPDTQYF

J: TRBJ1-2
D: NA
size: once
length: 14
V: TRBV7-9
DNA: TGTGCCAGCAGCTTAACGGACACTAACTATGGCTACACCTTC
CDR3: CASSLTDTNYGYTF

J: TRBJ2-4
D: NA
size: NA
length: 14
V: TRBV19
DNA: TGTGCCAGTAGTTCCAGGGTAGCCAAAAACATTCAGTACTTC
CDR3: CASSSRVAKNIQYF

J: TRBJ2-2
D: TRBD2
size: NA
length: 15
V: TRBV2
DNA: TGTGCCAGCAGTGAGGCGGGGGTTCATGGCGGGGAGCTGTTTTTT
CDR3: CASSEAGVHGGELFF

J: TRBJ2-2
D: NA
size: NA
length: 13
V: TRBV28
DNA: TGTGCCAGCAGTGCCAGGAACGCCGGGGAGCTGTTTTTT
CDR3: CASSARNAGELFF

J: TRBJ2-7
D: NA
size: NA
length: 13
V: TRBV13
DNA: TGTGCCAGCAGCCCATCGGGGTTGCACGAGCAGTACTTC
CDR3: CASSPSGLHEQYF

J: TRBJ1-2
D: NA
size: NA
length: 15
V: TRBV27
DNA: TGTGCCAGCAGTTTATCGGTGGAGGGACCCAATGGCTACACCTTC
CDR3: CASSLSVEGPNGYTF

J: TRBJ1-4
D: NA
size: NA
length: 15
V: TRBV5-6
DNA: TGTGCCAGCAGCTTGGAAGGGGCGTCTAATGAAAAACTGTTTTTT
CDR3: CASSLEGASNEKLFF

J: TRBJ2-7
D: TRBD1
size: once
length: 18
V: TRBV7-8
DNA: TGTGCCAGCAGCCCTCGACGGTTTTTTGCAGGGGGCACCTACGAGCAGTACTTC
CDR3: CASSPRRFFAGGTYEQYF

J: TRBJ2-1
D: TRBD2
size: NA
length: 18
V: TRBV4-1
DNA: TGCGCCAGCAGCCGACCCCGACTAGCGGGGGGGCCACCCAATGAGCAGTTCTTC
CDR3: CASSRPRLAGGPPNEQFF

J: TRBJ2-1
D: TRBD2
size: NA
length: 14
V: TRBV9
DNA: TGTGCCAGCAGCGTAGCGGGAGGGGGCAATGAGCAGTTCTTC
CDR3: CASSVAGGGNEQFF

J: TRBJ1-4
D: NA
size: NA
length: 13
V: TRBV7-8
DNA: TGTGCCAGCAGCTTAGACAGGAATGAAAAACTGTTTTTT
CDR3: CASSLDRNEKLFF